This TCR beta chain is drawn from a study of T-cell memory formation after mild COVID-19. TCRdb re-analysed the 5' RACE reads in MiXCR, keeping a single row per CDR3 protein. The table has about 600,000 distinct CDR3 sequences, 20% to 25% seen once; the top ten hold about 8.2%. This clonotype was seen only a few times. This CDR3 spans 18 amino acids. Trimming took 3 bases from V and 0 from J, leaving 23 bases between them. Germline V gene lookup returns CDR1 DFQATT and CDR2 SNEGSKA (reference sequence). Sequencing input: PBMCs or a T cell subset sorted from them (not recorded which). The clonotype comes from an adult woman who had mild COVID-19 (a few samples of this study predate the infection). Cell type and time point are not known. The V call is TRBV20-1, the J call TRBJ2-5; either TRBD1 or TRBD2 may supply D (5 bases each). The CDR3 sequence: CSARPYPEGPGYQETQYF. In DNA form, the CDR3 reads TGCAGTGCTAGGCCCTACCCCGAGGGGCCGGGGTACCAAGAGACCCAGTACTTC.